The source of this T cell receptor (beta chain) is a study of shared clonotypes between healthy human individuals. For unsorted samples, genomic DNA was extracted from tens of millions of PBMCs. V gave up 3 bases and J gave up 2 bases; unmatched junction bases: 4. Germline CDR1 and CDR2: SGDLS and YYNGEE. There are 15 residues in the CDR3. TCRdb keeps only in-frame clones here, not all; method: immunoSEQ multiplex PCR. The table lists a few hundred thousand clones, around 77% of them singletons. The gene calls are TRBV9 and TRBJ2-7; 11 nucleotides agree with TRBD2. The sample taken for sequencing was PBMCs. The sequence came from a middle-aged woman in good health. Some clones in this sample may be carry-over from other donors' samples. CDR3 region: CASSGGSGRAYEQYF. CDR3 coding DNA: TGTGCCAGCAGCGGGGGTAGCGGGAGGGCCTACGAGCAGTACTTC.